A selection of T cell receptor beta chains follows, all from one sample in a study of OX40 agonist ivuxolimab in advanced cancers. Sequencing was performed with immunoSEQ multiplex PCR; in TCRdb, only in-frame clones are kept and a portion is missing. The table includes around 18,000 clones, roughly four fifths detected once. This specimen was CD4+ or CD8+ T cells sorted from blood, taken in a trial of the OX40 agonist ivuxolimab. The receptors here all came from an adult with an advanced solid tumor such as melanoma, head and neck, liver or kidney cancer. The CDR3 runs from the conserved cysteine through the conserved F or W. A D gene is named only where the DNA matches it firmly. Part of the rows lack a size; the others show once, few, many or a class for expanded clones.

TRBJ1-4,-,15,-,TRBV11-2,CASKTQIHGASELFF,TGTGCCAGCAAAACACAGATTCATGGGGCCTCGGAACTGTTTTTT
TRBJ2-1,few,14,-,TRBV18,CASSPTGFYNEQFF,TGTGCCAGCTCACCGACAGGCTTCTACAATGAGCAGTTCTTC
TRBJ2-1,few,12,TRBD2,TRBV6-6,CATREGRHEQFF,TGTGCCACTAGGGAGGGAAGGCATGAGCAGTTCTTC
TRBJ2-5,once,14,TRBD1,TRBV7-7,CASSKTGLQETQYF,TGTGCTAGCAGTAAGACAGGGTTACAAGAGACCCAGTACTTC
TRBJ2-3,once,15,-,TRBV5-6,CASSLQGLETDTQYF,TGTGCCAGCAGCTTGCAGGGCCTAGAAACAGATACGCAGTATTTT
TRBJ2-7,-,15,TRBD1,TRBV18,CASSARLDRVYEQYF,TGTGCCAGCTCCGCACGTTTGGACAGGGTTTACGAGCAGTACTTC
TRBJ1-5,-,14,-,TRBV28,CASRAGKSNQPQHF,TGTGCCAGCAGAGCAGGAAAGAGCAATCAGCCCCAGCATTTT
TRBJ2-7,medium-sized,14,-,TRBV29-1,CSVEDPGGRGEQYF,TGCAGCGTTGAAGACCCGGGGGGCCGCGGGGAGCAGTACTTC
TRBJ1-2,-,16,TRBD1,TRBV7-9,CASSLWKGALFYGYTF,TGTGCCAGCAGCTTATGGAAGGGGGCCCTATTCTATGGCTACACCTTC
TRBJ2-2,once,14,-,TRBV11-3,CASSSGANTGELFF,TGTGCCAGCTCCTCAGGAGCGAACACCGGGGAGCTGTTTTTT
TRBJ1-2,-,12,-,TRBV29-1,CSVGSGNHGYTF,TGCAGCGTTGGATCTGGAAATCATGGCTACACCTTC
TRBJ2-1,-,16,-,TRBV10-3,CAISEPTGSSYNEQFF,TGTGCCATCAGTGAGCCGACTGGAAGCTCCTACAATGAGCAGTTCTTC
TRBJ2-1,-,17,TRBD2,TRBV19,CASSIDSGTSGRNEQFF,TGTGCCAGTAGTATAGATTCTGGGACTAGCGGGAGGAATGAGCAGTTCTTC
TRBJ2-7,-,14,TRBD1,TRBV6-1,CASSVRTGGYEQYF,TGTGCCAGCAGTGTAAGGACAGGTGGCTACGAGCAGTACTTC
TRBJ2-1,-,16,TRBD2,TRBV27,CASSSPLAGGLDEQFF,TGTGCCAGCAGTTCCCCACTAGCGGGAGGGTTGGATGAGCAGTTCTTC
TRBJ1-1,-,12,-,TRBV10-3,CAISERGAEAFF,TGTGCCATCAGTGAACGGGGGGCTGAAGCTTTCTTT
TRBJ2-2,-,17,-,TRBV7-8,CASSSHSLRTVTGELFF,TGTGCCAGCAGCTCACACTCTCTCCGGACAGTCACCGGGGAGCTGTTTTTT
TRBJ2-5,-,13,-,TRBV7-2,CASSFTYQETQYF,TGTGCCAGCAGCTTCACTTACCAAGAGACCCAGTACTTC
TRBJ1-2,-,13,TRBD1,TRBV7-9,CASSLGQGDGYTF,TGTGCCAGCAGCTTGGGACAGGGAGATGGCTACACCTTC
TRBJ1-1,-,13,-,TRBV2,CASLREGNTEAFF,TGTGCCAGTTTGCGGGAGGGTAACACTGAAGCTTTCTTT
TRBJ2-1,-,16,TRBD2,TRBV5-1,CASSLAPAGEYNEQFF,TGCGCCAGCAGCTTGGCCCCAGCGGGGGAGTACAATGAGCAGTTCTTC
TRBJ2-3,-,17,TRBD2,TRBV6-4,CASSDSSSSGGTDTQYF,TGTGCCAGCAGTGACTCGAGTTCTAGCGGGGGCACAGATACGCAGTATTTT
TRBJ1-1,-,16,TRBD1,TRBV5-1,CASSRGQGVRNTEAFF,TGCGCCAGCAGCAGAGGACAGGGAGTTAGGAACACTGAAGCTTTCTTT
TRBJ1-3,-,15,-,TRBV11-2,CASSPQVNSGNTIYF,TGTGCCAGCAGCCCACAGGTTAACTCTGGAAACACCATATATTTT
TRBJ2-4,-,19,-,TRBV19,CASSTARGARSGAKNIQYF,TGTGCCAGTAGTACCGCCCGCGGGGCCCGGAGCGGGGCCAAAAACATTCAGTACTTC
TRBJ1-6,-,12,-,TRBV10-1,CASAHDNSPLHF,TGCGCCAGCGCTCACGACAATTCACCCCTCCACTTT
TRBJ1-5,-,14,TRBD1,TRBV18,CASSPSRGGQPQHF,TGTGCCAGCTCACCGTCCAGGGGGGGTCAGCCCCAGCATTTT
TRBJ2-7,-,12,TRBD1,TRBV5-1,CASSFTGGEQYF,TGCGCCAGCAGCTTTACAGGGGGGGAGCAGTACTTC
TRBJ1-1,medium-sized,12,-,TRBV6-6,CAGGGRGTEAFF,TGTGCCGGAGGAGGACGGGGCACTGAAGCTTTCTTT
TRBJ2-7,-,13,-,TRBV6-5,CASSEEQGSEQYF,TGTGCCAGCAGTGAAGAACAAGGGTCCGAGCAGTACTTC
TRBJ1-2,-,14,-,TRBV29-1,CSVVTSSSVHGYTF,TGCAGCGTAGTGACAAGCAGTTCTGTCCATGGCTACACCTTC
TRBJ2-5,-,14,TRBD1,TRBV6-1,CASSVDRGLETQYF,TGTGCCAGCAGTGTGGACAGGGGGCTTGAGACCCAGTACTTC
TRBJ2-1,-,13,-,TRBV6-6,CASSRREYNEQFF,TGTGCCAGCAGCCGGCGAGAGTACAATGAGCAGTTCTTC
TRBJ2-4,-,15,TRBD2,TRBV6-5,CASSYRGVAKNIQYF,TGTGCCAGCAGTTACCGGGGGGTAGCCAAAAACATTCAGTACTTC
TRBJ2-7,-,14,TRBD1,TRBV4-1,CASSRRGGDDEQYF,TGCGCCAGCAGCCGGCGAGGGGGCGATGACGAGCAGTACTTC
TRBJ2-3,-,17,TRBD2,TRBV11-2,CASSPGGAGGYSDTQYF,TGTGCCAGCAGCCCCGGGGGGGCGGGAGGGTATTCAGATACGCAGTATTTT
TRBJ2-1,-,12,-,TRBV28,CASSLRDNEQFF,TGTGCCAGCAGTTTAAGGGACAATGAGCAGTTCTTC
TRBJ1-2,-,15,-,TRBV6-5,CASSYSGSGNYGYTF,TGTGCCAGCAGTTACTCAGGGTCGGGGAACTATGGCTACACCTTC
TRBJ1-1,-,13,-,TRBV6-6,CASSSLGRSEAFF,TGTGCCAGCAGTTCCCTAGGACGATCCGAAGCTTTCTTT
TRBJ1-2,-,14,TRBD1,TRBV28,CASRIDRGQRGYTF,TGTGCCAGCAGAATCGACAGGGGGCAGAGGGGCTACACCTTC
TRBJ2-1,once,15,TRBD2,TRBV6-5,CASTEREGMNNEQFF,TGTGCCAGCACCGAGCGGGAGGGAATGAACAATGAGCAGTTCTTC
TRBJ1-4,-,14,-,TRBV29-1,CSVDPAGNNEKLFF,TGCAGCGTTGATCCCGCAGGAAATAATGAAAAACTGTTTTTT
TRBJ2-2,-,14,-,TRBV7-2,CASSLHTNTGELFF,TGTGCCAGCAGTCTTCACACGAACACCGGGGAGCTGTTTTTT
TRBJ2-7,-,14,TRBD2,TRBV10-1,CASSESGRGYEQYF,TGCGCCAGCAGTGAAAGCGGGAGGGGATACGAGCAGTACTTC
TRBJ2-7,-,14,-,TRBV6-5,CASSLFRGTYEQYF,TGTGCCAGCAGTCTCTTTCGGGGGACCTACGAGCAGTACTTC
TRBJ1-1,-,14,-,TRBV6-5,CASSYRIMNTEAFF,TGTGCCAGCAGTTACAGGATCATGAACACTGAAGCTTTCTTT
TRBJ1-1,-,12,-,TRBV28,CASQGGVTEAFF,TGTGCCAGCCAGGGTGGAGTGACTGAAGCTTTCTTT
TRBJ2-5,-,16,TRBD1,TRBV28,CASSLMVGQGIETQYF,TGTGCCAGCAGTTTAATGGTGGGACAGGGGATAGAGACCCAGTACTTC
TRBJ1-5,medium-sized,15,TRBD1,TRBV19,CASSIQQGGNQPQHF,TGTGCCAGTAGTATCCAGCAGGGGGGGAATCAGCCCCAGCATTTT
TRBJ2-4,-,16,TRBD2,TRBV5-3,CARSLHLAGSKNIQYF,TGTGCCAGAAGCTTGCATCTAGCGGGAAGCAAAAACATTCAGTACTTC
TRBJ2-7,few,15,-,TRBV7-3,CASSLTAGTEYEQYF,TGTGCCAGCAGCTTGACGGCCGGGACCGAATACGAGCAGTACTTC
TRBJ2-3,-,14,TRBD2,TRBV5-1,CASKRGPSTDTQYF,TGCGCCAGCAAGCGGGGGCCGAGCACAGATACGCAGTATTTT
TRBJ1-5,-,14,-,TRBV18,CASSPTAEGGPQHF,TGTGCCAGCTCACCAACGGCGGAAGGTGGGCCCCAGCATTTT
TRBJ2-7,-,13,-,TRBV11-2,CASRQTGPYEQYF,TGTGCCAGCAGACAAACAGGGCCCTACGAGCAGTACTTC
TRBJ1-6,-,15,-,TRBV28,CASSSLQGVTSPLHF,TGTGCCAGCAGTTCACTTCAGGGCGTGACTTCACCCCTCCACTTT
TRBJ1-4,-,14,-,TRBV5-5,CASSLEVGFEKLFF,TGTGCCAGCAGCTTGGAAGTCGGATTTGAAAAACTGTTTTTT